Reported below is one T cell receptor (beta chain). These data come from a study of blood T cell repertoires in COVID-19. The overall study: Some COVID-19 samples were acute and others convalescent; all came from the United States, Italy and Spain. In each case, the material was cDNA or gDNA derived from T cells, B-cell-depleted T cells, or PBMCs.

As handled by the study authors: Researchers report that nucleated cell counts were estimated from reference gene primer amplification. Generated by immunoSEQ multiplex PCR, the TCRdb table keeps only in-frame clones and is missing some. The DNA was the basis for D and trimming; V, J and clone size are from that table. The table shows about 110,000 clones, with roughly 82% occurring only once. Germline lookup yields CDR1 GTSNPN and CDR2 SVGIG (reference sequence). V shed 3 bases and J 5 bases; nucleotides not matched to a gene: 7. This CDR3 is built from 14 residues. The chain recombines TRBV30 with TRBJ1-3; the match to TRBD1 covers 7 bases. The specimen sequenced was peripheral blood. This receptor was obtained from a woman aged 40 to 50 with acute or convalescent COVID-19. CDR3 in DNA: TGTGCCTGGAGGGGACAGATAAACCGAAACACCATATATTTT. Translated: CAWRGQINRNTIYF.